A single sample gave rise to the 9 T cell receptor beta chains below, sequenced in a study of blood T cell repertoires in COVID-19. Clones were read by immunoSEQ multiplex PCR, and TCRdb kept only the in-frame ones, dropping some. The sample contains roughly 250,000 clones, around 90% of which appear only once. Material: peripheral blood. The receptors originated from a woman aged 25 to 45 with acute or convalescent COVID-19.

J is TRBJ1-5 and V is TRBV30, with a possible D match to TRBD1 (6 bases). Per germline, CDR1 GTSNPN and CDR2 SVGIG (reference sequence). Trimming left V 1 base short and J 2 bases short, with 15 bases between. CDR3 size: 16 residues. The CDR3: CAWSGRRGLGNQPQHF. In DNA form, the CDR3 reads TGTGCCTGGAGTGGCCGGCGGGGGCTTGGCAATCAGCCCCAGCATTTT.

This chain links TRBV5-4 with TRBJ1-2; a weak D match, TRBD1 (5 bases). Trimming took 6 bases from V and 2 from J, leaving 11 bases between them. The germline CDR1 and CDR2 sequences are SGHNT and YYREEE (reference sequence). This CDR3 has 13 amino acids. DNA for the CDR3: TGTGCCAGCAACTCGGGGGGGAACTATGGCTACACCTTC. Protein product: CASNSGGNYGYTF.

The chain recombines TRBV2 with TRBJ2-7, with 7 bases aligning to TRBD1. The length of the CDR3 is 15 residues. The junction had 10 bases not matched to a gene; V was cut back by 6 bases and J by 2 bases. The germline V gene has CDR1 SNHLY and CDR2 FYNNEI. The CDR3 DNA reads TGTGCCAGCAGCACTTGGGGACAGCGGACCTACGAGCAGTACTTC. Residues: CASSTWGQRTYEQYF.

Worth noting for this clone: The sample carries other DNA sequences with the same CDR3. The chain employs TRBV30 and TRBJ1-1; D call uncertain. The CDR3 runs to 12 residues. V lost 2 bases and J lost 3, with 7 bases in between. Germline lookup yields CDR1 GTSNPN and CDR2 SVGIG (reference sequence). The CDR3 DNA is TGTGCCTGGAGTCCGAGTGACACTGAAGCTTTCTTT. This sequence encodes CAWSPSDTEAFF.

Details on this clone: Relative to the germline gene, one junction end is altered; a read error may explain this. V usage is TRBV6-5 and J usage is TRBJ1-4; 10 nucleotides line up with TRBD1. The CDR3 is 14 amino acids. Germline-derived CDR1 and CDR2 are MNHEY and SVGAGI. Here the CDR3 reads CASSRDRGYEKLFF. In nucleotides, the CDR3 is TGTGCCAGCAGTCGGGACAGGGGTTATGAGAAACTGTTTTTT.

J is TRBJ1-3 and V is TRBV5-5; tentative D call: TRBD1 (6 bases). From germline, CDR1 is SGHKS and CDR2 YYEKEE (reference sequence). The CDR3 is 15 residues long. The V end lost 4 bases, the J end lost 5 bases, and 16 bases lay between the germline ends. The CDR3: CASSDAGTSRNTIYF. In DNA form, the CDR3 reads TGTGCCAGCAGCGATGCCGGGACATCAAGAAACACCATATATTTT.

The rearrangement links TRBV5-1 to TRBJ2-3; TRBD2 matches 10 bases. This CDR3 region has 18 residues. J gave up 4 bases and V 5 bases, and 16 bases lay outside the gene matches. CDR1 SGHRS and CDR2 YFSETQ come from the germline V gene. This chain's CDR3 is CASSSSGTSAQGADTQYF. Written as DNA, the CDR3 is TGCGCCAGCAGTTCATCCGGGACTAGCGCCCAGGGGGCAGATACGCAGTATTTT.

This chain connects TRBV6-1 to TRBJ1-4, with 8 bases lining up with TRBD1. The germline CDR1 and CDR2 sequences are MNHNS and SASEGT. The CDR3 runs to 15 residues. V lost 6 bases and J lost 8; bases outside the gene matches: 11. The CDR3 protein is CASREIQGVYEKLFF. The CDR3 bases are TGTGCCAGCAGGGAAATACAGGGGGTGTACGAAAAACTGTTTTTT.

The chain combines TRBV30 with TRBJ2-5; the D gene is possibly TRBD2 (6 bases). With 0 bases removed from V and 5 bases from J, the gap between germline ends came to 10 bases. This CDR3 spans 13 amino acids. Germline assignment: CDR1 GTSNPN and CDR2 SVGIG (reference sequence). As DNA, the CDR3 is TGTGCCTGGAGTGTACTAGCTCCCGAGACCCAGTACTTC. Its protein product is CAWSVLAPETQYF.